Listed below are T cell receptor beta chains from one sample, sequenced in a study of blood T cell repertoires in COVID-19. Profiling relied on immunoSEQ multiplex PCR, and the TCRdb table lists in-frame clones only, not all of them. The sample carries more than 150,000 clones, 80% recorded once. The sample was PBMCs or T cells enriched from blood (not recorded which). The source is a man between 60 and 70 years old who had been exposed to COVID-19. CDR3s include the opening cysteine and the closing phenylalanine or tryptophan. D genes are given only for firm matches. Size tells how often a clone was seen (once, few, many) or the class of an expanded clone, and some rows leave it out.

V gene	clone size	J gene	D gene	CDR3 length	CDR3 DNA	CDR3 protein
TRBV28	.	TRBJ1-2	TRBD1	12	TGTGCCAGCCGGACAGGGGTCTATGGCTACACCTTC	CASRTGVYGYTF
TRBV24-1	.	TRBJ2-5	TRBD2	13	TGTGCCACAGGACTAGCGGGTGGAGAGACCCAGTACTTC	CATGLAGGETQYF
TRBV30	.	TRBJ2-7	TRBD1	19	TGTGCCTGGAGTTATCGCGGGACAGGGATTGTCCACCGCTCCTACGAGCAGTACTTC	CAWSYRGTGIVHRSYEQYF
TRBV24-1	.	TRBJ1-2	.	14	TGTGCCACCAGTGAGGCGACAGCCAACTATGGCTACACCTTC	CATSEATANYGYTF
TRBV11-2	.	TRBJ2-1	.	14	TGTGCCAGCGGTGGGGGGGCGGAGTTGAGTGAGCAGTTCTTC	CASGGGAELSEQFF
TRBV30	.	TRBJ2-7	.	13	TGTGCCTGGAGCTGGCGGGCCACTACCGAGCAGTACTTC	CAWSWRATTEQYF
TRBV19	.	TRBJ2-5	TRBD2	16	TGTGCCAGCGAAGGGACTAGCGGGCCGAGCGGGGAGACCCAGTACTTC	CASEGTSGPSGETQYF
TRBV12-3/TRBV12-4	.	TRBJ2-5	.	13	TGTGCCAGCAAGCGGGCCGGGGAAGAGACCCAGTACTTC	CASKRAGEETQYF
TRBV27	.	TRBJ2-2	TRBD2	18	TGTGCCAGCAGTCCTCCGAGCGCCGGGACTAGCTACACCGGGGAGCTGTTTTTT	CASSPPSAGTSYTGELFF
TRBV7-2	few	TRBJ1-6	TRBD1	19	TGTGCCAGCAGCTTATCACAATGGACAGGGAGCTCCTATAATTCACCCCTCCACTTT	CASSLSQWTGSSYNSPLHF
TRBV11-2	.	TRBJ1-2	.	13	TGTGCCAGCAGCCAGGCGGGGCGTGGGGGCTACACCTTC	CASSQAGRGGYTF
TRBV7-9	few	TRBJ2-3	TRBD2	15	TGTGCCAGCAGCTTGACTAGCGGGATCGCAGATACGCAGTATTTT	CASSLTSGIADTQYF
TRBV29-1	once	TRBJ1-2	.	12	TGCAGCGTTATGGGGGACTTCTATGGCTACACCTTC	CSVMGDFYGYTF
TRBV28	.	TRBJ2-7	TRBD1	13	TGTGCCAGCAGTATAGGACAGGCCTACGAGCAGTACTTC	CASSIGQAYEQYF
TRBV10-3	few	TRBJ1-2	.	13	TGTGCCATCAGTGACGGAACAGCCTATGGCTACACCTTC	CAISDGTAYGYTF
TRBV5-6	.	TRBJ2-7	TRBD1	16	TGTGCCAGCAGCCGGGGGCTGGGACAGGGGTTCCTCGAGCAGTACTTC	CASSRGLGQGFLEQYF
TRBV4-2	.	TRBJ1-1	.	16	TGTGCCAGCAGCCAAGAGTTACCGGGACAAAACACTGAAGCTTTCTTT	CASSQELPGQNTEAFF
TRBV14	.	TRBJ1-2	.	13	TGTGCCAGCAGCTCCACAGGCCGATATGGCTACACCTTC	CASSSTGRYGYTF
TRBV19	.	TRBJ2-2	TRBD2	16	TGTGCCAGTAGTACGCTAAGCGGGAGGGTTTCCGGGGAGCTGTTTTTT	CASSTLSGRVSGELFF
TRBV18	.	TRBJ2-5	.	14	TGTGCCAGCTCACCACCGGTGGGGCGAGAGACCCAGTACTTC	CASSPPVGRETQYF
TRBV20-1	.	TRBJ2-7	.	11	TGCAGTGCTAGAGGTAGATACGAGCAGTACTTC	CSARGRYEQYF
TRBV27	.	TRBJ1-3	TRBD1	17	TGTGCCAGCAGTACCTCGACAGGGGGTGTCTCTGGAAACACCATATATTTT	CASSTSTGGVSGNTIYF
TRBV18	few	TRBJ1-2	.	13	TGTGCCAGCTCGGACACCGCTAACTATGGCTACACCTTC	CASSDTANYGYTF
TRBV7-9	.	TRBJ1-1	.	14	TGTGCCAGCAGCCTGCAACAGGGGAACACTGAAGCTTTCTTT	CASSLQQGNTEAFF
TRBV24-1	.	TRBJ2-2	TRBD1	15	TGTGCCACCAGTGACCTACACAGGGGAACCGGGGAGCTGTTTTTT	CATSDLHRGTGELFF
TRBV7-2	.	TRBJ2-3	TRBD2	14	TGTGCCAGCAGCTTAGGACTAGCGTTCGATACGCAGTATTTT	CASSLGLAFDTQYF
TRBV11-2	.	TRBJ1-4	.	15	TGTGCCAGCAGCCGTCCGACAGGAAATAATGAAAAACTGTTTTTT	CASSRPTGNNEKLFF
TRBV19	.	TRBJ2-7	TRBD1	16	TGTGCCAGTAGTAGATCCGGACAGGGGACCCCCTACGAGCAGTACTTC	CASSRSGQGTPYEQYF
TRBV19	.	TRBJ2-1	TRBD2	16	TGTGCCAGTAGTGGAAGAGCGGGAGGTCTCTACAATGAGCAGTTCTTC	CASSGRAGGLYNEQFF
TRBV5-4	.	TRBJ2-4	.	16	TGTGCCAGCAGCTTGGAATCTGGGCTGGAAAAAAACATTCAGTACTTC	CASSLESGLEKNIQYF